A single sample is the source of the 28 T cell receptor beta chains below, sequenced in a study of post-analysis software for immune sequencing data. These receptors lack a known antigen. Points from the study as a whole: Patients showed TRBV5-6, TRBV5-1 and TRBV20-1 among four to six TRBV segments more frequent than in controls.

Unique molecular identifiers were carried by the TCR beta cDNA libraries. TCRdb redid the calling of the PCR reads with MiXCR, one entry per CDR3 protein. The table has over 700,000 distinct CDR3 sequences, 30% seen once. Sequenced input: blood. Every receptor here comes from a girl aged 5 to 17 with multiple sclerosis.

This clonotype was detected only a few times. The rearrangement joins TRBV25-1 to TRBJ2-7; 7 nucleotides align to TRBD2. Germline lookup yields CDR1 MGHDK and CDR2 SYGVNS. The CDR3 has 14 amino acids. The junction had 5 bases not matched to a gene; V was cut back by 4 bases and J by 2 bases. The CDR3 coding sequence is TGTGCCAGCAGTGGAGAGCGGGGTCCCTACGAGCAGTACTTC. It is translated as CASSGERGPYEQYF.

This clonotype occurred a few times. The gene calls are TRBV7-9 and TRBJ2-2, with TRBD1 matching over 9 bases. Germline V gene data show CDR1 as SEHNR and CDR2 as FQNEAQ (reference sequence). J gave up 3 bases and V 4 bases, and 12 bases lay outside the gene matches. The CDR3 extends over 18 amino acids. CDR3: CASSSRPGQGFYTGELFF. CDR3 nucleotide sequence: TGTGCCAGCAGCTCGAGGCCGGGACAGGGATTTTACACCGGGGAGCTGTTTTTT.

The chain carries TRBV29-1 and TRBJ1-6, with TRBD1 matching over 8 bases. The ends lost 6 bases at V and 8 bases at J; junction bases unmatched: 6. Per the germline V gene, CDR1 is SQVTM and CDR2 is ANQGSEA. This CDR3 has 13 residues. The CDR3 sequence is CSVGQGKDSPLHF. Here the CDR3 DNA reads TGCAGCGTCGGACAGGGAAAGGATTCACCCCTCCACTTT.

This clonotype was detected once. This could be a read error, since a much larger clone is one nucleotide away. This CDR3 reads CSVEGGLAAYQDTQYF. The DNA of the CDR3 is TGCAGCGTTGAAGGGGGACTAGCGGCGTACCAAGATACCCAGTACTTC. The rearrangement links TRBV29-1 to TRBJ2-5; 11 nucleotides agree with TRBD2. From germline, CDR1 is SQVTM and CDR2 ANQGSEA. CDR3 length: 16 amino acids.

This clonotype has just a few counts. The V call is TRBV20-1, the J call TRBJ2-5, with D maybe TRBD1 (6 bases). The CDR3 is 13 amino acids. CDR1 is DFQATT, CDR2 SNEGSKA, per germline (reference sequence). Trimming shortened V by 5 bases and J by 5 bases, and 15 bases separated the two germline ends. The CDR3 loop reads CSAAQGNAETQYF. CDR3 in DNA: TGCAGTGCTGCACAGGGTAATGCGGAGACCCAGTACTTC.

This rearrangement joins TRBV5-1 to TRBJ2-1, with D uncertain. From germline, CDR1 is SGHRS and CDR2 YFSETQ. Trimming stripped 5 bases from V and 1 base from J, with 13 bases between. CDR3 length equals 15 residues. CDR3 region: CASSSAVPSYNEQFF. CDR3 DNA: TGCGCCAGCAGTTCAGCCGTACCTTCCTACAATGAGCAGTTCTTC.

The chain has TRBV2 and TRBJ2-1; D is ambiguous. Trimming cost V 6 bases and J 8 bases, with 11 bases left between them. This CDR3 spans 12 amino acids. Germline V gene data show CDR1 as SNHLY and CDR2 as FYNNEI. CDR3 DNA: TGTGCCAGCAGCGTGAATGGCGATGAGCAGTTCTTC. It translates to CASSVNGDEQFF.

V usage is TRBV6-5 and J usage is TRBJ2-1; no definite D call. Germline V lookup: CDR1 MNHEY, CDR2 SVGAGI. This CDR3 contains 12 residues. Trimming pared 6 bases from V and 9 bases from J, leaving 12 bases between. CDR3 coding DNA: TGTGCCAGCAGGTCTAGGGCTAGTGAGCAGTTCTTC. Translation gives CASRSRASEQFF.

This clonotype appeared a few times. V usage is TRBV7-2 and J usage is TRBJ2-4; 7 nucleotides align to TRBD2. Germline V gene lookup returns CDR1 SGHTA and CDR2 FQGNSA. The CDR3 runs 15 residues. The J segment lost 1 base and the V segment lost 1 base, leaving 1 base of the junction unmatched. The CDR3 loop is CASSLVGRAKNIQYF. CDR3 coding DNA: TGTGCCAGCAGCTTAGTCGGGAGGGCCAAAAACATTCAGTACTTC.

The table lists this clonotype with a few counts. V usage is TRBV12-3 or TRBV12-4 and J usage is TRBJ1-5; D gene ambiguous. The CDR3 has 12 residues. The V and J ends lost 6 bases and 3 bases respectively, with 6 bases between them. This chain's CDR3 is CASRISNQPQHF. CDR3 DNA: TGTGCCAGCAGGATCTCCAATCAGCCCCAGCATTTT.

The rearrangement joins TRBV7-2 to TRBJ2-5; D is possibly TRBD2 (6 bases). CDR3 size: 15 residues. Looked up from germline, CDR1 is SGHTA and CDR2 is FQGNSA. The V end lost 3 bases, the J end lost 5 bases, and 16 bases lay between the germline ends. CDR3 protein: CASSFRAPRGETQYF. The DNA of the CDR3 is TGTGCCAGCAGCTTCAGAGCTCCTCGGGGGGAGACCCAGTACTTC.

Regarding this clonotype: The junction does not match germline at one end; this may be a read error. V gene TRBV20-1 combines with J gene TRBJ2-1; D is unresolved. Germline-derived CDR1 and CDR2 are DFQATT and SNEGSKA (reference sequence). This CDR3 has 15 amino acids. CDR3 amino acids: CSATTTESSYNGQFF. The CDR3 DNA is TGCAGTGCTACGACGACCGAGAGCTCCTACAATGGGCAGTTCTTC.

This clonotype was counted between two and nine times. The chain has TRBV20-1 and TRBJ2-6, with D maybe TRBD1 (5 bases). Looked up from germline, CDR1 is DFQATT and CDR2 is SNEGSKA (reference sequence). CDR3 size: 14 residues. V dropped 6 bases and J dropped 1 base, with 10 bases sitting between them. As DNA, the CDR3 is TGCAGTGCCCGGAAGGGGTCTGGGGCCAACGTCCTGACTTTC. Its protein is CSARKGSGANVLTF.

This clonotype turned up a few times. The chain recombines TRBV4-1 with TRBJ1-2; 7 bases line up with TRBD1. The CDR3 contains 15 residues. The germline CDR1 and CDR2 sequences are MGHRA and YSYEKL. V shed 3 bases, J shed 3 bases, and the junction held 7 bases outside the gene matches. This CDR3 reads CASSHLTGEDYGYTF. CDR3 in DNA: TGCGCCAGCAGCCATCTCACAGGGGAGGACTATGGCTACACCTTC.

This chain uses TRBV7-2 with TRBJ2-7, with 10 bases aligning to TRBD1. This CDR3 spans 15 amino acids. Germline assignment: CDR1 SGHTA and CDR2 FQGNSA. V was pared by 4 bases and J by 2 bases, with 5 bases of the junction left unmatched. The CDR3 DNA reads TGTGCCAGCAGCTCTAACGACAGGGGGCCCTACGAGCAGTACTTC. This gives the protein CASSSNDRGPYEQYF.

V and J are TRBV7-9 and TRBJ2-1; perhaps D is TRBD1 or TRBD2 (5 bases each). CDR1 SEHNR and CDR2 FQNEAQ come from the germline V gene (reference sequence). Trimming shortened V by 4 bases and J by 4 bases, and 11 bases separated the two germline ends. The CDR3 length is 14 residues. The DNA of the CDR3 is TGTGCCAGCAGCTGGCCGAGGGGTTACAATGAGCAGTTCTTC. Amino acids: CASSWPRGYNEQFF.

The gene calls are TRBV29-1 and TRBJ2-7, with TRBD1 as a possible D gene (6 bases). CDR3 length: 14 amino acids. The germline V and J ends were trimmed by 6 bases and 0 bases, with 15 bases remaining between them. In germline, CDR1 is SQVTM, CDR2 ANQGSEA. CDR3 in DNA: TGCAGCGTCTCGACAGGTCTAAGCTCCTACGAGCAGTACTTC. Protein product: CSVSTGLSSYEQYF.

This clonotype has just a few counts. The rearrangement uses TRBV9 and TRBJ2-4; 12 bases map to TRBD1. Trimming took 3 bases from V and 0 from J; bases not matched to a gene: 7. This CDR3 spans 18 amino acids. CDR1 is SGDLS, CDR2 YYNGEE, per germline. The CDR3 sequence: CASSGRDRGPLAKNIQYF. CDR3 DNA: TGTGCCAGCAGCGGCCGGGACAGGGGGCCCCTAGCCAAAAACATTCAGTACTTC.

This CDR3 reads CASSPVRDEQFF. The CDR3 DNA is TGCGCCAGCAGCCCGGTCAGGGATGAGCAGTTCTTC. This sequence joins TRBV5-1 and TRBJ2-1; D perhaps matches TRBD1 (5 bases). Germline-derived CDR1 and CDR2 are SGHRS and YFSETQ. This CDR3 contains 12 residues. V lost 4 bases and J 8 bases, leaving 10 bases between the germline ends.

CDR3 region: CATSRDRISQPQHF. The DNA of the CDR3 is TGTGCCACCAGCAGGGACAGGATCAGTCAGCCCCAGCATTTT. The V gene is TRBV15, the J gene TRBJ1-5; 7 bases map to TRBD1. There are 14 residues in the CDR3. CDR1 and CDR2 (germline): LNHNV, YYDKDF (reference sequence). Trimming at V came to 3 bases and at J to 6 bases, leaving 5 bases not matched to a gene. Full variable domain (missing parts from reference TRBV15 and TRBJ1-5): DAMVIQNPRYQVTQFGKPVTLSCSQTLNHNVMYWYQQKSSQAPKLLFHYYDKDFNNEADTPDNFQSRRPNTSFCFLDIRSPGLGDTAMYLCATSRDRISQPQHFGDGTRLSIL.

This clonotype was counted between two and nine times. The chain has TRBV10-1 and TRBJ2-7, with D maybe TRBD2 (5 bases). V gave up 0 bases and J gave up 5 bases, with 11 bases separating them. The CDR3 totals 14 residues. Germline V lookup: CDR1 WNHNN, CDR2 SYGVQD (reference sequence). The CDR3 reads CASSESRVRNEQYF. CDR3 nucleotide sequence: TGCGCCAGCAGTGAGTCGAGGGTTCGGAACGAGCAGTACTTC.

This clonotype came up a few times. The chain combines TRBV24-1 with TRBJ2-1; TRBD2 matches at 8 bases. In germline, CDR1 is KGHDR, CDR2 SFDVKD. The CDR3 runs to 14 residues. V dropped 10 bases and J dropped 6; count of bases not matched to a gene: 10. CDR3 DNA sequence: TGTGCCACGGGGAGCGGGAGCCCTATCAATGAGCAGTTCTTC. Translated, it gives CATGSGSPINEQFF.

Comment on this clonotype: One end of the junction does not line up with germline, which may come from a read error. The chain uses TRBV7-2 and TRBJ2-5; tentative D call: TRBD2 (5 bases). In germline, CDR1 is SGHTA, CDR2 FQGNSA. The CDR3 is made up of 11 amino acids. The CDR3 DNA is TGTGCCAGCACGGGGTGGGAGACCCAGCACTTC. Protein product: CASTGWETQHF.

This clonotype showed up just a few times. The J gene is TRBJ2-7, the V gene TRBV11-2, with D possibly TRBD1 on 5 matching bases. Germline V gene lookup returns CDR1 SGHAT and CDR2 FQNNGV. There are 15 residues in the CDR3. V gave up 5 bases and J gave up 3 bases, with 17 bases separating them. The CDR3 here is CASSLLGREGYEQYF. The CDR3 DNA reads as TGTGCCAGCAGCCTATTAGGCAGGGAAGGCTACGAGCAGTACTTC.

This clonotype was picked up a small number of times. A read error may produce the germline difference seen at one junction end. The rearrangement joins TRBV29-1 to TRBJ1-1; tentative D call: TRBD1 (5 bases). The germline V gene encodes CDR1 SQVTM and CDR2 ANQGSEA. The CDR3 consists of 13 residues. For the CDR3, the DNA is TGTAGCGTTGAAGAAGTCTGGGGGACTGAAGCTTTCTTT. This translates into CSVEEVWGTEAFF. Looking up the rest from reference TRBV29-1 and TRBJ1-1 gives the full variable domain: SAVISQKPSRDICQRGTSLTIQCQVDSQVTMMFWYRQQPGQSLTLIATANQGSEATYESGFVIDKFPISRPNLTFSTLTVSNMSPEDSSIYLCSVEEVWGTEAFFGQGTRLTVV.

This clonotype was recorded a few times. The chain uses TRBV20-1 and TRBJ2-1, with D tentatively TRBD1 (5 bases). The germline gives CDR1 DFQATT, CDR2 SNEGSKA (reference sequence). The V end was cut by 3 bases, the J end by 2 bases, with 11 bases between. This CDR3 spans 14 amino acids. The chain's CDR3 is CSASRQGTYNEQFF. Written as DNA, the CDR3 is TGCAGTGCTAGCCGGCAGGGAACCTACAATGAGCAGTTCTTC.

The chain combines TRBV5-1 with TRBJ2-3, with a tentative D call TRBD1 (5 bases). CDR3 length equals 15 residues. The germline CDR1 and CDR2 sequences are SGHRS and YFSETQ. V lost 4 bases to trimming and J lost 0 bases, with 12 bases between them. CDR3 protein: CASSQQAPSTDTQYF. Here the CDR3 DNA reads TGCGCCAGCAGCCAACAGGCCCCTAGCACAGATACGCAGTATTTT. The full variable domain, its missing parts supplied by reference TRBV5-1 and TRBJ2-3, is KAGVTQTPRYLIKTRGQQVTLSCSPISGHRSVSWYQQTPGQGLQFLFEYFSETQRNKGNFPGRFSGRQFSNSRSEMNVSTLELGDSALYLCASSQQAPSTDTQYFGPGTRLTVL.

Comments on this clonotype: A junction end diverges from the germline sequence, so it may reflect a read error. CDR3 sequence reads: CASSLLSRADTETFF. The CDR3 DNA reads TGTGCCAGCAGTTTACTCTCCAGGGCAGACACTGAAACTTTCTTT. This sequence joins TRBV12-3 or TRBV12-4 and TRBJ1-1; D is perhaps TRBD1 (5 bases). The CDR3 spans 15 residues.